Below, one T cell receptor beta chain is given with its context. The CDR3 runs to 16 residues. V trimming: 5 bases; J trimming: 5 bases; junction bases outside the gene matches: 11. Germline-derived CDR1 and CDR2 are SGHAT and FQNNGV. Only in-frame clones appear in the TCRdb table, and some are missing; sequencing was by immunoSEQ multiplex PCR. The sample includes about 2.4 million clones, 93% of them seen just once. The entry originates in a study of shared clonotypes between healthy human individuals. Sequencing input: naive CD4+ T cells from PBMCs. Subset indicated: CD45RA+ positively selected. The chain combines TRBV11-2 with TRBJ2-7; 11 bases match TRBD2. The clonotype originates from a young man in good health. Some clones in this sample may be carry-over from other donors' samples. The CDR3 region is CASSLVAGGFRNEQYF. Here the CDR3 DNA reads TGTGCCAGCAGCCTCGTAGCGGGAGGGTTCAGGAACGAGCAGTACTTC.